The 11 T cell receptor beta chains reported below all come from one sample, sequenced in a study of early stage breast cancer tumors. Repertoires were generated with immunoSEQ multiplex PCR, while TCRdb's copy carries only in-frame clones and drops some. The sample holds roughly 57,000 clones; 75% to 95% are singletons and the top ten take about 5%. The source material was blood. The source of these receptors is an older person with breast cancer.

The genes are TRBV6-1 and TRBJ1-3, with TRBD1 as a possible D gene (6 bases). The V end was cut by 7 bases, the J end by 2 bases, with 12 bases between. The CDR3 covers 14 residues. Germline V gives CDR1 MNHNS, CDR2 SASEGT. The CDR3: CASTPGATGNTIYF. In DNA form, the CDR3 reads TGTGCCAGCACTCCAGGGGCAACTGGAAACACCATATATTTT.

For the CDR3, the DNA is TGTGCCAGTTCTCCCATTTGGGACAGGGATTATGGCTACACCTTC. The encoded protein is CASSPIWDRDYGYTF. The chain has TRBV19 and TRBJ1-2; 9 bases fit TRBD1. Germline V gives CDR1 LNHDA, CDR2 SQIVND (reference sequence). This CDR3 spans 15 amino acids. V was pared by 8 bases and J by 5 bases, with 12 bases of the junction left unmatched.

This chain uses TRBV5-1 with TRBJ1-2; tentatively, D is TRBD1 (6 bases). Trimming left V 0 bases short and J 5 bases short, with 8 bases between. This CDR3 is built from 13 residues. Looked up from germline, CDR1 is SGHRS and CDR2 is YFSETQ. CDR3 sequence: CASSLGTAYGYTF. The CDR3 region has the DNA TGCGCCAGCAGCTTGGGGACAGCTTATGGCTACACCTTC.

The chain carries TRBV11-2 and TRBJ2-2; the match to TRBD2 covers 11 bases. With V trimmed by 1 base and J by 6 bases, 4 bases remained unmatched. CDR1 is SGHAT, CDR2 FQNNGV, per germline. The CDR3 spans 16 residues. The CDR3 loop reads CASSLVTSGISGELFF. In nucleotides, the CDR3 is TGTGCCAGCAGCTTAGTGACTAGCGGGATCTCCGGGGAGCTGTTTTTT.

This rearrangement joins TRBV9 to TRBJ1-5; D unresolved. This CDR3 has 11 amino acids. Trimming cost V 5 bases and J 4 bases, with 4 bases left between them. From germline, CDR1 is SGDLS and CDR2 YYNGEE. The CDR3 region is CASRRNQPQHF. The CDR3 region has the DNA TGTGCCAGCAGGAGAAATCAGCCCCAGCATTTT.

This clone is a singleton in its sample. The rearrangement links TRBV6-1 to TRBJ1-1; D is unresolved. Germline lookup yields CDR1 MNHNS and CDR2 SASEGT. V lost 3 bases to trimming and J lost 7 bases, with 9 bases between them. The CDR3 has 12 residues. The DNA of the CDR3 is TGTGCCAGCAGTGAGTATCTATATGAAGCTTTCTTT. Residues: CASSEYLYEAFF.

V gene TRBV5-4 combines with J gene TRBJ2-3; 9 nucleotides match TRBD1. After removal of 3 bases from V and 4 bases from J, the junction contained 12 bases not matched to a gene. The germline V gene has CDR1 SGHNT and CDR2 YYREEE (reference sequence). The CDR3 totals 17 residues. The CDR3 protein is CASSWTTGGEKSDTQYF. The CDR3 DNA reads as TGTGCCAGCAGCTGGACTACAGGGGGCGAAAAGTCAGATACGCAGTATTTT.

The rearrangement links TRBV6-1 to TRBJ1-1, with 7 bases that match TRBD1. Germline assignment: CDR1 MNHNS and CDR2 SASEGT. The CDR3 extends over 14 amino acids. The V gene end was trimmed by 8 bases and the J gene end by 5 bases; junction bases not matched to a gene: 11. CDR3 DNA sequence: TGTGCCAGCCAGAGAGACAGGGTATTTACTGAAGCTTTCTTT. It translates to CASQRDRVFTEAFF.

The CDR3 spells CASSLVAQKNYGYTF. The CDR3, as DNA: TGTGCCAGCAGCTTAGTCGCCCAGAAGAACTATGGCTACACCTTC. The V and J genes are TRBV7-2 and TRBJ1-2; D uncertain. Germline V gene lookup returns CDR1 SGHTA and CDR2 FQGNSA. Trimming cost V 1 base and J 2 bases, with 11 bases left between them. This CDR3 contains 15 residues.

The V and J genes are TRBV14 and TRBJ1-2, with 7 bases identical to TRBD1. The germline V gene encodes CDR1 SGHDN and CDR2 FVKESK. The CDR3 covers 14 residues. The V and J ends lost 4 bases and 6 bases, in that order; junction bases with no gene match: 8. The CDR3 DNA follows: TGTGCCAGCAGCCCCCGGACAGGAGTGAATGGCTACACCTTC. Its translation is CASSPRTGVNGYTF.

In the case of this clone: Other DNA sequences in the same sample also yield this CDR3. The chain has TRBV6-6 and TRBJ2-5, with 7 bases fitting TRBD1. Trimming removed 5 bases from V and 5 bases from J; junction bases left unmatched: 2. Germline CDR1 is MNHNY and CDR2 is SVGAGI (reference sequence). The CDR3 sequence is 12 residues long. This CDR3 reads CASSRDSETQYF. DNA of the CDR3: TGTGCCAGCAGTAGGGACAGTGAGACCCAGTACTTC.